This T cell receptor beta chain was sequenced during a study of CD8 T cells in Susac syndrome. Findings and caveats of the study: The CD4+ T cell repertoires in Susac syndrome were not clonally expanded.

This clonotype has just a few counts. What it binds is unknown. Germline-derived CDR1 and CDR2 are SQVTM and ANQGSEA. The CDR3 spans 14 residues. Between the trimmed V and J ends, which lost 4 bases and 3 bases, there was a span of 16 bases. TCR beta sequencing was performed on blood CD8+ and CD4+ T cells. FACS was used to enrich TEMRA cells, whereas the CD8+ and CD4+ T cells were obtained by negative isolation. RNA was extracted with the RNeasy kit, and a quantity of roughly 0.5 to 1 ug was reverse transcribed using random hexamers. TCRdb processed the immunoSEQ multiplex PCR reads anew with MiXCR; each CDR3 protein has one entry. The table has roughly 200,000 distinct CDR3 sequences, about 93% seen once; the top ten hold 0.099%.

The V gene is TRBV29-1, the J gene TRBJ2-7; either TRBD1 or TRBD2 may fit D (5 bases each). The sequence derives from a human donor with Susac syndrome. Sequenced material: CD4+ T cells from PBMCs. The CDR3 DNA reads as TGCAGCGTTGGCGAGCAGGGAGTTATCTACGAGCAGTACTTC. Encoded protein: CSVGEQGVIYEQYF.